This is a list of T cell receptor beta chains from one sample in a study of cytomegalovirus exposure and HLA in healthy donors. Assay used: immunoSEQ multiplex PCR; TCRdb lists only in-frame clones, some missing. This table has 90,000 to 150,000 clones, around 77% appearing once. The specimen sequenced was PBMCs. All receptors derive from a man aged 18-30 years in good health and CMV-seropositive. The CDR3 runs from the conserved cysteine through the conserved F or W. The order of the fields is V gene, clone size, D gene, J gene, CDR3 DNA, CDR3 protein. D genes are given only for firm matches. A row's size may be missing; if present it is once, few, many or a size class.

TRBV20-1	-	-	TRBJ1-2	TGCAGTGCAGGGGAAGGCTACACCTTC	CSAGEGYTF
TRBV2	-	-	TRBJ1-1	TGTGCCAGCAGTGAATTGCTCGGGAAGAACACTGAAGCTTTCTTT	CASSELLGKNTEAFF
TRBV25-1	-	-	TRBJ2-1	TGTGCCAGCAGTGAATCGATTGCGGAGCAGTTCTTC	CASSESIAEQFF
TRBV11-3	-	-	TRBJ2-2	TGTGCCAGCAGCTCGGACACAGCTGCGAACACCGGGGAGCTGTTTTTT	CASSSDTAANTGELFF
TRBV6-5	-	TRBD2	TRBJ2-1	TGTGCCACCCAGGTGGCGGGGGACGTAAGCAATGAGCAGTTCTTC	CATQVAGDVSNEQFF
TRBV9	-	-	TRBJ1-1	TGTGCCAGCAGCGTAGGGCAGGGGGAAGCTTTCTTT	CASSVGQGEAFF
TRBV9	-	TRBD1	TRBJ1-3	TGTGCCAGCAGCGTGGAGGACAGGGTGGGATACACCATATATTTT	CASSVEDRVGYTIYF
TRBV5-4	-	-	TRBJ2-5	TGTGCCAGCATGCCCAACCAGGCCTCCCAAGAGACCCAGTACTTC	CASMPNQASQETQYF
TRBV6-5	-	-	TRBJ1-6	TGTGCCAGCAGTTACAAATCTCTCTCCTATAATTCACCCCTCCACTTT	CASSYKSLSYNSPLHF
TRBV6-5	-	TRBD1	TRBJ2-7	TGTGCCAGCAGTTACTCTAGTGGACAGGGGACCTACGAGCAGTACTTC	CASSYSSGQGTYEQYF
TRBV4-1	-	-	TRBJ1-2	TGCGCCAGCAGCCAAGTTATGAAGAGCGATGGCTACACCTTC	CASSQVMKSDGYTF
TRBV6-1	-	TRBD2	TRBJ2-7	TGTGCCAGCAGTGAAGGACTAGCGGGAATATACGAGCAGTACTTC	CASSEGLAGIYEQYF
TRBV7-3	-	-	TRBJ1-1	TGTGCCAGCAGCGAAAGAGGGTACACTGAAGCTTTCTTT	CASSERGYTEAFF
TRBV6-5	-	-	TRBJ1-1	TGTGCCAGCAGTCGCAACCCCCGCGGGGTTGAAAGAGCTTTCTTT	CASSRNPRGVERAFF
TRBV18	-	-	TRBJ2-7	TGTGCCAGCTCACCAATTACGAACAGGTTTTTGAACGAGCAGTACTTC	CASSPITNRFLNEQYF
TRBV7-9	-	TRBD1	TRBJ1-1	TGTTCCAGCAGCCGCTGGACAGGGGGCAAAACTGAAGCTTTCTTT	CSSSRWTGGKTEAFF
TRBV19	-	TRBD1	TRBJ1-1	TGTGCCGTAGGACGGGCCTCAGGGGGCACTGAAGCTTTCTTT	CAVGRASGGTEAFF
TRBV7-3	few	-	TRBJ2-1	TGTGCCAGCAGCCCACCCGAGACACTCGCTCAGTTCTTC	CASSPPETLAQFF
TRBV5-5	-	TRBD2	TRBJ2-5	TGTGCCAGCAGACAAAGCGGGAGAGAGACCCAGTACTTC	CASRQSGRETQYF
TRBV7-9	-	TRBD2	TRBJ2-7	TGTTCCAGCAGCTGGACGGGACTAGCGGGAGCCCACGAGCAGTACTTC	CSSSWTGLAGAHEQYF
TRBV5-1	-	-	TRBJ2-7	TGCGCCAGCAGCTTGCTCGCAGGTAATGACGAGCAGTACTTC	CASSLLAGNDEQYF
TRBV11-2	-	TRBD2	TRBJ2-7	TGTGCCAGCAGTCCCTTTGGGAGGGTAGGCGACGAGCAGTACTTC	CASSPFGRVGDEQYF
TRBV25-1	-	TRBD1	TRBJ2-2	TGTGCCAGCAGCGGCGACAGGGACAACACCGGGGAGCTGTTTTTT	CASSGDRDNTGELFF
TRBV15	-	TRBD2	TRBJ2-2	TGTGCCACCAGCAGAGGAGCGGGGGCGAACACCGGGGAGCTGTTTTTT	CATSRGAGANTGELFF
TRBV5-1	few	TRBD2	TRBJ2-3	TGCGCCAGCAGCCCAGGAGGGACTAGCGGGGGGCAAGATACGCAGTATTTT	CASSPGGTSGGQDTQYF
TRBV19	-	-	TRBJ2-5	TGTGCCAGTAGTACACACGTACAAGAGACCCAGTACTTC	CASSTHVQETQYF
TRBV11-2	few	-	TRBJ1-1	TGTGCCAGCAGCTTAAATGGGGGCATGAACACTGAAGCTTTCTTT	CASSLNGGMNTEAFF
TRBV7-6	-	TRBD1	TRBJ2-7	TGTGCCAGCAGCCGGGGACAGGAAACCTACGAGCAGTACTTC	CASSRGQETYEQYF
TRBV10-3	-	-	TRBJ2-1	TGTGCCATCAGTGGGACAAGTACCTACAATGAGCAGTTCTTC	CAISGTSTYNEQFF